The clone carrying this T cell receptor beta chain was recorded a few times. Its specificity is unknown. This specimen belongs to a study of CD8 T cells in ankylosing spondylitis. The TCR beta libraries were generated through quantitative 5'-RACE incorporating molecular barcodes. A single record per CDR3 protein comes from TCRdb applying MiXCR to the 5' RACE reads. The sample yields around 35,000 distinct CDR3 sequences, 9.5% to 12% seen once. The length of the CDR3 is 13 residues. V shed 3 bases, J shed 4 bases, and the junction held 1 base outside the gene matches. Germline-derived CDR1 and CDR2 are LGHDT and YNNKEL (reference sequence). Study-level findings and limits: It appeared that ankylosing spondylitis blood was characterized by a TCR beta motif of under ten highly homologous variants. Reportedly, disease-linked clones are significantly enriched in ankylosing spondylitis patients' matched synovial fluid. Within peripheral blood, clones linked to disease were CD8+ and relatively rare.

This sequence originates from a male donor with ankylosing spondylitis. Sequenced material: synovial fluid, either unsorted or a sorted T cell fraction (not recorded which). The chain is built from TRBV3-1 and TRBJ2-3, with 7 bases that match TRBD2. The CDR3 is CASSQTSPDTQYF. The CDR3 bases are TGTGCCAGCAGCCAGACTAGCCCAGATACGCAGTATTTT.